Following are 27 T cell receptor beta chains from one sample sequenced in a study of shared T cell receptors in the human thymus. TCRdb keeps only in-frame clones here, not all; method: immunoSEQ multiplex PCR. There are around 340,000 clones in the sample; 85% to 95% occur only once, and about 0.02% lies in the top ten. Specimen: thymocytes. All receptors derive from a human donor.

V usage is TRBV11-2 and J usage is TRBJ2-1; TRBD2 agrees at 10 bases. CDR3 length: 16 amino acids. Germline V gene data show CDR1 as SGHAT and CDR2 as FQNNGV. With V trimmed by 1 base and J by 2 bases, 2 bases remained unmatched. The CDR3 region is CASSLVGTSAYNEQFF. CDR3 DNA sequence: TGTGCCAGCAGCTTAGTTGGGACTAGCGCCTACAATGAGCAGTTCTTC.

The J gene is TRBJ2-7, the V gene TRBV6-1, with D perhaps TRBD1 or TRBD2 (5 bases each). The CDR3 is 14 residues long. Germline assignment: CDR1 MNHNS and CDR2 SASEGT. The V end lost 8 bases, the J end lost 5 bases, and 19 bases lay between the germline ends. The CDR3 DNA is TGTGCCAGCCAAACTGGGGCTGCGGGCGACGAGCAGTACTTC. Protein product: CASQTGAAGDEQYF.

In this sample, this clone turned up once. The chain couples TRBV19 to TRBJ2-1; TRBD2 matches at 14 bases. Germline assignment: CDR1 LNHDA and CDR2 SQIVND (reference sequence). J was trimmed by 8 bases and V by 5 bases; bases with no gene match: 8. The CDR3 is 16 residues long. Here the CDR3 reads CASSPGLAGAGDEQFF. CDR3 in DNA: TGTGCCAGTAGTCCGGGACTAGCGGGAGCGGGTGATGAGCAGTTCTTC.

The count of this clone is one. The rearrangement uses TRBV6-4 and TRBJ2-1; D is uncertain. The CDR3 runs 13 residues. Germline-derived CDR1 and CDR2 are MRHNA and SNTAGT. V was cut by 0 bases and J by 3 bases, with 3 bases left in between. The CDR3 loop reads CASSDSGYNEQFF. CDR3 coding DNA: TGTGCCAGCAGTGACTCGGGCTACAATGAGCAGTTCTTC.

The CDR3 nucleotides read TGTGCCAGCAGTGAAGCGATGGGAGAGCGCAGGATCGATATCCCCCGATGCGGGGAGCTGTTTTTT. As protein: CASSEAMGERRIDIPRCGELFF. The gene calls are TRBV6-1 and TRBJ2-2; D perhaps matches TRBD2 (5 bases). CDR1 MNHNS and CDR2 SASEGT come from the germline V gene. Trimming pared 0 bases from V and 7 bases from J, leaving 33 bases between. This CDR3 has 22 residues.

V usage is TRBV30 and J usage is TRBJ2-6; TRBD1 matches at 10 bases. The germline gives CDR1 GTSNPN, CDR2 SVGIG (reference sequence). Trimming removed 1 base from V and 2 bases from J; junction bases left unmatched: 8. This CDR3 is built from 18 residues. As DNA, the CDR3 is TGTGCCTGGAGTGAGAGACAGGGGGCATCAACTGGGGCCAACGTCCTGACTTTC. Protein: CAWSERQGASTGANVLTF.

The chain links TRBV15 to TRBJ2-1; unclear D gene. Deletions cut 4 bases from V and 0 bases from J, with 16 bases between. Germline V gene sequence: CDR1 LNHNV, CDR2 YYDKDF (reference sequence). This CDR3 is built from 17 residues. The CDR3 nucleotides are TGTGCCACCAGCATACTACCCCAGGATAGCTCCTACAATGAGCAGTTCTTC. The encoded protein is CATSILPQDSSYNEQFF.

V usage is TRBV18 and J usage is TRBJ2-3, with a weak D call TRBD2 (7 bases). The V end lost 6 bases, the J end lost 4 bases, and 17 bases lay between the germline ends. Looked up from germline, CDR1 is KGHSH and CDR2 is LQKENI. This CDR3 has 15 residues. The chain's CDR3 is CASSPRGGSADTQYF. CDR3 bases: TGTGCCAGCTCTCCTAGGGGGGGATCGGCAGATACGCAGTATTTT.

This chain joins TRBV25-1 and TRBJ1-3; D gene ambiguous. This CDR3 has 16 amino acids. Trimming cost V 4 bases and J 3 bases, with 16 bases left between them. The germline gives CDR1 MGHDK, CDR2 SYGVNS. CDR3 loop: CASSVLQGIGGNTIYF. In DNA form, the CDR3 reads TGTGCCAGCAGTGTGCTCCAAGGAATTGGTGGAAACACCATATATTTT.

In DNA form, the CDR3 reads TGTGCCAGCAGTTCCCCGTGGAGGTCGGGCACCGGGGAGCTGTTTTTT. This gives the protein CASSSPWRSGTGELFF. The chain uses TRBV6-5 and TRBJ2-2; D possibly corresponds to TRBD2 (5 bases). V was trimmed by 4 bases and J by 4 bases, leaving 16 bases between them. The CDR3 extends over 16 amino acids. From germline, CDR1 is MNHEY and CDR2 SVGAGI.

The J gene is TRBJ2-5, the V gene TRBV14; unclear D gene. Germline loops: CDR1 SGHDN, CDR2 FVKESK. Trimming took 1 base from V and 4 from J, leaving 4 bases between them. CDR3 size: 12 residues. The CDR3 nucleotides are TGTGCCAGCAGCCAAGCCCCAGAGACCCAGTACTTC. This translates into CASSQAPETQYF.

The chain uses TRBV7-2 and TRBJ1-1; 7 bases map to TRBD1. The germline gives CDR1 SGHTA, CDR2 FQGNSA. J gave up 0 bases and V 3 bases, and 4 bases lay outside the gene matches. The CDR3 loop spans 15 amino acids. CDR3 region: CASSFPGGMNTEAFF. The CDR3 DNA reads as TGTGCCAGCAGCTTTCCAGGGGGAATGAACACTGAAGCTTTCTTT.

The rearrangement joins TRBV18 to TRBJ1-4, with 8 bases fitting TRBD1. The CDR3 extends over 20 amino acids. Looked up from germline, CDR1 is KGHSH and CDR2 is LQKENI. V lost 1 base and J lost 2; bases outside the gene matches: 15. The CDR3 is CASSPRVNGGTGPTNEKLFF. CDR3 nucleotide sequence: TGTGCCAGCTCACCACGAGTGAATGGCGGGACAGGTCCCACTAATGAAAAACTGTTTTTT.

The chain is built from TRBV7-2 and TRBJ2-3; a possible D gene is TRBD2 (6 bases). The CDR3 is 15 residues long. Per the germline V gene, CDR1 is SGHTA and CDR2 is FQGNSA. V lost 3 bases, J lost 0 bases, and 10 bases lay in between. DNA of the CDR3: TGTGCCAGCAGCTTTGGGGGGATCAGCACAGATACGCAGTATTTT. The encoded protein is CASSFGGISTDTQYF.

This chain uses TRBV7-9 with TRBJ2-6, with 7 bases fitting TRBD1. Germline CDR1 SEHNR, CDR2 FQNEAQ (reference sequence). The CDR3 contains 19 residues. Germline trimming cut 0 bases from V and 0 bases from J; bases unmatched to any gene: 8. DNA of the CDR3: TGTGCCAGCAGCTTAGCGGGACAGACTATGTTCTCTGGGGCCAACGTCCTGACTTTC. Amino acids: CASSLAGQTMFSGANVLTF.

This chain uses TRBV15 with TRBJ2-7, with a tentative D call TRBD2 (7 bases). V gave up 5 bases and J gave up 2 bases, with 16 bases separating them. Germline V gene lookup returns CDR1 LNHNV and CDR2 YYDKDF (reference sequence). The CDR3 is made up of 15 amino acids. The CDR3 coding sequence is TGTGCCACCAGCGACCCCGGGGGGACAACCTACGAGCAGTACTTC. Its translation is CATSDPGGTTYEQYF.

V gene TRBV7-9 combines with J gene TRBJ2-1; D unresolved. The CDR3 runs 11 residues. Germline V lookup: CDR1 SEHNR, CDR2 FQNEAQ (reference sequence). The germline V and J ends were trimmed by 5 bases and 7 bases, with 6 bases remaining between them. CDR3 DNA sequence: TGTGCCAGCAGCCGGCGGAATGAGCAGTTCTTC. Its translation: CASSRRNEQFF.

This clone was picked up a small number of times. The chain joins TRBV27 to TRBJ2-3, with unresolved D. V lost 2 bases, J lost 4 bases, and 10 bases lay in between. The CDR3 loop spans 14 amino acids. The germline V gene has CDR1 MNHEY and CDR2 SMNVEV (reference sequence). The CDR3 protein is CASSLLERPDTQYF. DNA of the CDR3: TGTGCCAGCAGTTTACTAGAAAGACCAGATACGCAGTATTTT.

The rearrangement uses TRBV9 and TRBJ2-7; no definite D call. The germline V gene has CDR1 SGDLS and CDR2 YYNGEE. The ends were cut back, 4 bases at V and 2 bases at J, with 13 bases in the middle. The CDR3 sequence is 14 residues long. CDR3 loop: CASSPPGLAYEQYF. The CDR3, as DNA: TGTGCCAGCAGCCCCCCCGGGTTAGCCTACGAGCAGTACTTC. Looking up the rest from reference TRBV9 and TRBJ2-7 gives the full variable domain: DSGVTQTPKHLITATGQRVTLRCSPRSGDLSVYWYQQSLDQGLQFLIQYYNGEERAKGNILERFSAQQFPDLHSELNLSSLELGDSALYFCASSPPGLAYEQYFGPGTRLTVT.

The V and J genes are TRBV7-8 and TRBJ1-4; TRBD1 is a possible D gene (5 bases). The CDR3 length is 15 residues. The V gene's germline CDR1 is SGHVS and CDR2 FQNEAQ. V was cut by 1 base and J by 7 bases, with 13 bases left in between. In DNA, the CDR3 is TGTGCCAGCAGCTTAGGGGAGACAGTGGGTGAAAAACTGTTTTTT. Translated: CASSLGETVGEKLFF.

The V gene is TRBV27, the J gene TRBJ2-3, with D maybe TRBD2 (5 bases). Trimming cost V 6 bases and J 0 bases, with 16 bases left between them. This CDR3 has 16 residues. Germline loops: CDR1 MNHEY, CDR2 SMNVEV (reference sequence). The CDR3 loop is CASRAVLESSTDTQYF. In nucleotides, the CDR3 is TGTGCCAGCAGAGCCGTACTAGAAAGTAGCACAGATACGCAGTATTTT.

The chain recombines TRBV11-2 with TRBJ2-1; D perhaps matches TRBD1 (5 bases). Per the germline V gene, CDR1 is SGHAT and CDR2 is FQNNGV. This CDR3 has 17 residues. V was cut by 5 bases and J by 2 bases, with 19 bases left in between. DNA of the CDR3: TGTGCCAGCAGCCCCATTCGAGTTAAGGGGCCCTACAATGAGCAGTTCTTC. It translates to CASSPIRVKGPYNEQFF. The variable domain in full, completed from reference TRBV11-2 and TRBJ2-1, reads EAGVAQSPRYKIIEKRQSVAFWCNPISGHATLYWYQQILGQGPKLLIQFQNNGVVDDSQLPKDRFSAERLKGVDSTLKIQPAKLEDSAVYLCASSPIRVKGPYNEQFFGPGTRLTVL.

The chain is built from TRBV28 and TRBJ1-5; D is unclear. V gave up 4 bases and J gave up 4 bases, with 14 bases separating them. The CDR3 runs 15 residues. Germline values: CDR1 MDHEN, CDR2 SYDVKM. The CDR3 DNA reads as TGTGCCAGCAGTTACGAAGCCGGAATGAATCAGCCCCAGCATTTT. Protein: CASSYEAGMNQPQHF.

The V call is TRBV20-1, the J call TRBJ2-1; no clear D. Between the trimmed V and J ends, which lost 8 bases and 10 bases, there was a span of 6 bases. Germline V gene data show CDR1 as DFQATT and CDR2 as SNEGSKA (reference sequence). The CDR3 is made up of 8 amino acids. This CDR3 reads CSSREQFF. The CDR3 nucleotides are TGCAGTAGCAGGGAGCAGTTCTTC.

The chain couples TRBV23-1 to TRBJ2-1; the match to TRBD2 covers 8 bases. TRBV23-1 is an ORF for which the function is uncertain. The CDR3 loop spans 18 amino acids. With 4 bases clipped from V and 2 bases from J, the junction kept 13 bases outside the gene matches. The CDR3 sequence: CASSRAAGAPDTYNEQFF. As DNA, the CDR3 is TGCGCCAGCAGTCGGGCAGCGGGGGCTCCAGACACCTACAATGAGCAGTTCTTC.

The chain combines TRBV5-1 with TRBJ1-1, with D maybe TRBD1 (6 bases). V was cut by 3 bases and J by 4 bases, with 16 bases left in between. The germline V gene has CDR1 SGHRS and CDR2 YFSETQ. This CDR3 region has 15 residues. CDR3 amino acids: CASSSRQEHCTEAFF. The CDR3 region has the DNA TGCGCCAGCAGCTCCCGACAGGAACATTGCACTGAAGCTTTCTTT.

This chain's CDR3 is CASSSYRKGAFF. The CDR3 region has the DNA TGTGCCAGCAGCTCATACAGGAAGGGAGCTTTCTTT. This chain connects TRBV7-6 to TRBJ1-1; TRBD1 is a possible D gene (5 bases). CDR3 length: 12 amino acids. The V end was cut by 4 bases, the J end by 10 bases, with 13 bases between. CDR1 and CDR2 from the germline V gene are SGHVS and FNYEAQ.